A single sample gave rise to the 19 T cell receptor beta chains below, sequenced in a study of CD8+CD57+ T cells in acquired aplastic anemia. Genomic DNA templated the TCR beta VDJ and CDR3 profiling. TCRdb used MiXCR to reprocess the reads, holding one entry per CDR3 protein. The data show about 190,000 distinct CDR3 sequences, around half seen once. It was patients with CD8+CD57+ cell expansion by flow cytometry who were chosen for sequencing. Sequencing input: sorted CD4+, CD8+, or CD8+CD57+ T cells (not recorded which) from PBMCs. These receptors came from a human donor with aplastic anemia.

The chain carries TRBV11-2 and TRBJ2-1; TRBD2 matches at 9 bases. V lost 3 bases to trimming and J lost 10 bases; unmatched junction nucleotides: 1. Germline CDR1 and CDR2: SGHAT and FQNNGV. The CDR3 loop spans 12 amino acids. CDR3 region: CASSFGLAEQFF. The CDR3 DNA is TGTGCCAGCAGCTTTGGACTAGCGGAGCAGTTCTTC.

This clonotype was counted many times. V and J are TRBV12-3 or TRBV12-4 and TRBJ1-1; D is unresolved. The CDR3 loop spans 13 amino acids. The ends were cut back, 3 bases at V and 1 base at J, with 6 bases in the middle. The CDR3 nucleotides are TGTGCCAGCAGTTTCTTTAAGAACACTGAAGCTTTCTTT. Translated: CASSFFKNTEAFF.

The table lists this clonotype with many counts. CDR3 nucleotide sequence: TGCGCCAGCAGCCCTCCGGGGGCCGGGACGGGCGCTGCCGAGCAGTACTTC. It encodes CASSPPGAGTGAAEQYF. The genes are TRBV5-1 and TRBJ2-7; either TRBD1 or TRBD2 may supply D (6 bases each). The CDR3 length is 17 residues. Germline V lookup: CDR1 SGHRS, CDR2 YFSETQ. Trimming pared 4 bases from V and 6 bases from J, leaving 26 bases between.

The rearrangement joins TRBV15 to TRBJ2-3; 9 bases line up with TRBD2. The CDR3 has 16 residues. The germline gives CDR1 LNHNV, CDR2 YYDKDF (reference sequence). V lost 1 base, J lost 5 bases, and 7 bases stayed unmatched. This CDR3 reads CATSRGLAGLEDTQYF. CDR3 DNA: TGTGCCACCAGCAGAGGCCTAGCGGGACTGGAAGATACGCAGTATTTT.

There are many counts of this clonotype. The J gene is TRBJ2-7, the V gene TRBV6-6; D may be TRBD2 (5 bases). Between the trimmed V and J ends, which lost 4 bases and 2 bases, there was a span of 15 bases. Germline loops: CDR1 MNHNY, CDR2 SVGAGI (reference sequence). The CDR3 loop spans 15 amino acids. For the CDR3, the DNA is TGTGCCAGCAGTTTTGGCCGACCCGGGACCTACGAGCAGTACTTC. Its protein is CASSFGRPGTYEQYF.

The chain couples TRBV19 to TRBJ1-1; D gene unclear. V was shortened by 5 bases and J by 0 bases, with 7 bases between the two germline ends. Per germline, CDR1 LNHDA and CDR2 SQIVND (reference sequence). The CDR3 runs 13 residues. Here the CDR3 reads CASSFNVNTEAFF. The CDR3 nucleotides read TGTGCCAGTAGTTTCAACGTGAACACTGAAGCTTTCTTT. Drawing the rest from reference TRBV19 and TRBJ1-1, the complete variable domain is DGGITQSPKYLFRKEGQNVTLSCEQNLNHDAMYWYRQDPGQGLRLIYYSQIVNDFQKGDIAEGYSVSREKKESFPLTVTSAQKNPTAFYLCASSFNVNTEAFFGQGTRLTVV.

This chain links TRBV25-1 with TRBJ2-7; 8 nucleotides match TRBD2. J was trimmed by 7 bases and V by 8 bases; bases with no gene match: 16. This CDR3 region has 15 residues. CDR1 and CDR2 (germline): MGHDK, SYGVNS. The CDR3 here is CASLETGGPGFEQYF. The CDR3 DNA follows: TGTGCCAGCTTGGAAACGGGAGGGCCAGGTTTTGAGCAGTACTTC.

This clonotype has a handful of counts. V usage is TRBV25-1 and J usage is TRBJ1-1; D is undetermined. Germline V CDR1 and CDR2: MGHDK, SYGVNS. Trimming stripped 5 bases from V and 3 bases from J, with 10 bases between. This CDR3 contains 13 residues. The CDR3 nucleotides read TGTGCCAGCAGTTCCCTGGGGTACACTGAAGCTTTCTTT. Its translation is CASSSLGYTEAFF.

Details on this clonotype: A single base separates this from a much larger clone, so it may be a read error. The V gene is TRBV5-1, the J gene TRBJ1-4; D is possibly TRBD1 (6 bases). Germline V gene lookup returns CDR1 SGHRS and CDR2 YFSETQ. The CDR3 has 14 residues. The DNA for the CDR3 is TGCGCCAGCAGCTTGGCGCAGGGGAATGAAGAACTGTTTTTT. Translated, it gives CASSLAQGNEELFF. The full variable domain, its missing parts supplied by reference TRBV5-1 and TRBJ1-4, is KAGVTQTPRYLIKTRGQQVTLSCSPISGHRSVSWYQQTPGQGLQFLFEYFSETQRNKGNFPGRFSGRQFSNSRSEMNVSTLELGDSALYLCASSLAQGNEELFFGSGTQLSVL.

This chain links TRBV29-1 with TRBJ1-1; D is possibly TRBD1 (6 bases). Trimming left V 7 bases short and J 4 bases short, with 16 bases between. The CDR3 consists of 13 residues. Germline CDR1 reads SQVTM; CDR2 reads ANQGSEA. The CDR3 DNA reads TGCAGCGCCGTAGGGGGGGCCGTCACTGAAGCTTTCTTT. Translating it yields CSAVGGAVTEAFF.

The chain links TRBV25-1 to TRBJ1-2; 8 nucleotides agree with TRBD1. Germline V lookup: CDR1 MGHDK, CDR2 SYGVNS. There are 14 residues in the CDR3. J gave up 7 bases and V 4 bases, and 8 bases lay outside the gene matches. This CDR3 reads CASSASAGGLGYTF. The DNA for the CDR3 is TGTGCCAGCAGTGCTTCGGCAGGGGGCCTTGGCTACACCTTC.

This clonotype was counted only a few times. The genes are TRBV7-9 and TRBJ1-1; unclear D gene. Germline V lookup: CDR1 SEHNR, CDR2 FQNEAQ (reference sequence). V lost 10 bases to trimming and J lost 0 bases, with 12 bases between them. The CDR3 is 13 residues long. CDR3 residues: CANSRLMNTEAFF. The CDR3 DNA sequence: TGTGCCAACTCGAGGCTCATGAACACTGAAGCTTTCTTT.

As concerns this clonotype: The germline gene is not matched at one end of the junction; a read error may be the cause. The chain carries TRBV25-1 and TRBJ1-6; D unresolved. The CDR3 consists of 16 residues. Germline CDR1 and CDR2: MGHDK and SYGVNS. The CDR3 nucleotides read TGTGCCAGCAGGGAATCGGCGAGCTCCTATAATTCACCCCTCCACTTT. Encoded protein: CASRESASSYNSPLHF.

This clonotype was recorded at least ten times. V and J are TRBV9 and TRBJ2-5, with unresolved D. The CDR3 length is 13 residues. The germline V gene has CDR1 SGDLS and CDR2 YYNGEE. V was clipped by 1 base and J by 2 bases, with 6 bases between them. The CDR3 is CASSVNPQETQYF. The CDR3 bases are TGTGCCAGCAGCGTAAACCCACAAGAGACCCAGTACTTC.

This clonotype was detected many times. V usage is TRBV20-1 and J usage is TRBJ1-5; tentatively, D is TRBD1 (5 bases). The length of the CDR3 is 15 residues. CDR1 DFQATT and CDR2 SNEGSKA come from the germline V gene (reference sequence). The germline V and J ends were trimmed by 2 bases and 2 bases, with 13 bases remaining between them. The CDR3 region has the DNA TGCAGTGCTAGAAGGGACTCCATCGGCAATCAGCCCCAGCATTTT. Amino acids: CSARRDSIGNQPQHF.

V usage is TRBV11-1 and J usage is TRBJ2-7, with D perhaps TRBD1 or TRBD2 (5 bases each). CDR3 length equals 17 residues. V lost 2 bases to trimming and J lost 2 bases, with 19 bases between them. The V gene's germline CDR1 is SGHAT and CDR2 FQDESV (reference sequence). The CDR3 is CASSLPSSGRRTYEQYF. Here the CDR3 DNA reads TGTGCCAGCAGCTTACCCTCCTCGGGACGGAGAACCTACGAGCAGTACTTC.

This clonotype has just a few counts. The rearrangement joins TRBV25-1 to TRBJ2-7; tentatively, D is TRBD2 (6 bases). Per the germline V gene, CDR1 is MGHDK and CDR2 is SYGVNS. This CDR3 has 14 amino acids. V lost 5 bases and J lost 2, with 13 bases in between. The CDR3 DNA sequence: TGTGCCAGCAGTAAAGCGGGCTCAACCTACGAGCAGTACTTC. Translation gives CASSKAGSTYEQYF.

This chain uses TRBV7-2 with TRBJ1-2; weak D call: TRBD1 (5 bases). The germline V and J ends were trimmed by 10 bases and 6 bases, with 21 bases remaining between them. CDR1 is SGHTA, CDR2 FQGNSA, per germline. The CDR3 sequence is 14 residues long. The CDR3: CAIRVGSRGNGYTF. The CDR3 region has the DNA TGTGCCATCCGGGTGGGGAGTCGGGGGAATGGCTACACCTTC.

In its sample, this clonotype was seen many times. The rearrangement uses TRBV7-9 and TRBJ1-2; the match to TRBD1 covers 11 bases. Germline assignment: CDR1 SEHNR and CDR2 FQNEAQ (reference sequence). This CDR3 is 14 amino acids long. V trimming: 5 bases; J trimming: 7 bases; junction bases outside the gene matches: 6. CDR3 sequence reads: CASSPGTGGGGYTF. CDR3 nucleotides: TGTGCCAGCAGCCCCGGGACAGGGGGGGGTGGCTACACCTTC.